The sequence of this T cell receptor beta chain was determined in a study of tumor-infiltrating lymphocytes in primary liver carcinoma. Germline assignment: CDR1 SGHAT and CDR2 FQNNGV. This CDR3 spans 12 amino acids. Notes on this clonotype: The antigen is undetermined. Germline is not matched at one junction end, which may reflect a read error.

Germline DNA was extracted alongside blood RNA, which was obtained from unsorted whole blood. TCR beta cDNA was reverse-transcribed from 400 to 500 ng of total RNA. The reaction used a constant-region primer and ProtoScript II reverse transcriptase. Libraries of TCR beta came from three nested multiplex PCR rounds with slightly modified ARM-PCR. TRBV1-TRBV30 forward and Cbeta reverse primers drove the first two roughly 10-cycle rounds. Each CDR3 protein gets one entry after TCRdb re-called the multiplex PCR reads with MiXCR. The table records approximately 300,000 distinct CDR3 sequences, 65% of them present only once. General study results and limits: There was no comparison of CD4+ and CD8+ repertoires, as samples were bulk unsorted. Overlap in tumor-adjacent and tumor-blood pairs fell below that of tumor region pairs.

This chain uses TRBV11-2 with TRBJ1-1; D ambiguous. The sample was peripheral blood. The clonotype originates from a man aged 40-49 years with primary liver carcinoma and hepatitis B virus infection. The CDR3 loop is CTSSLSRTEAFF. CDR3 bases: TGTACCAGCAGCTTATCTAGGACCGAAGCTTTCTTT.